The 18 T cell receptor beta chains below were found in one sample sequenced in a study of shared clonotypes between healthy human individuals. Sequenced by immunoSEQ multiplex PCR; TCRdb stores in-frame clones only, minus some. The sample holds about 300,000 clones; about 74% are singletons and the top ten take over 9%. The specimen sequenced was memory CD4+ T cells sorted from blood. Subset given: CD45RA-negative fraction. The receptors originated from a man aged 25 to 40 in good health.

The chain combines TRBV5-1 with TRBJ2-1; weak D call: TRBD2 (5 bases). V lost 0 bases, J lost 12 bases, and 13 bases lay in between. Per the germline V gene, CDR1 is SGHRS and CDR2 is YFSETQ. The CDR3 totals 13 residues. CDR3 sequence: CASSLAVGSGQFF. The CDR3 bases are TGCGCCAGCAGCTTGGCCGTAGGGAGCGGGCAGTTCTTC.

The genes are TRBV28 and TRBJ2-5, with D perhaps matching TRBD1 (7 bases). From germline, CDR1 is MDHEN and CDR2 SYDVKM. V was trimmed by 8 bases and J by 5 bases, leaving 18 bases between them. The CDR3 runs to 14 residues. The CDR3 DNA is TGTGCCAGCTCCGGTGCAGGGGGGCGGGAGACCCAGTACTTC. Encoded protein: CASSGAGGRETQYF.

The gene calls are TRBV5-4 and TRBJ1-2; maybe TRBD1 (6 bases). Germline V lookup: CDR1 SGHNT, CDR2 YYREEE (reference sequence). V gave up 0 bases and J gave up 6 bases, with 12 bases separating them. The CDR3 length is 14 residues. The CDR3 DNA reads TGTGCCAGCAGCTTGGACGGGGGCGCTAATGGCTACACCTTC. It translates to CASSLDGGANGYTF.

The chain combines TRBV9 with TRBJ2-3; D not certain. V lost 0 bases to trimming and J lost 3 bases, with 5 bases between them. This CDR3 comprises 13 residues. In germline, CDR1 is SGDLS, CDR2 YYNGEE. The CDR3 is CASSVAPTDTQYF. CDR3 bases: TGTGCCAGCAGCGTAGCCCCGACAGATACGCAGTATTTT.

This rearrangement joins TRBV10-1 to TRBJ1-1; D perhaps matches TRBD1 (6 bases). Trimming removed 8 bases from V and 11 bases from J, with 24 bases in between. Germline assignment: CDR1 WNHNN and CDR2 SYGVQD (reference sequence). The CDR3 extends over 14 amino acids. The CDR3 nucleotides read TGCGCCAGCGGGGGAACTTCGGGACAAAAACAGGCTTTCTTT. It specifies CASGGTSGQKQAFF.

V usage is TRBV2 and J usage is TRBJ2-7; 11 bases fit TRBD1. CDR3 size: 14 residues. V gave up 3 bases and J gave up 7 bases; unmatched junction bases: 5. CDR1 SNHLY and CDR2 FYNNEI come from the germline V gene. CDR3 nucleotide sequence: TGTGCCAGCAGTGAGCAGGGACAGGGGGGAGAGCAGTACTTC. This gives the protein CASSEQGQGGEQYF.

This clone was seen more than once but under ten times. The chain recombines TRBV4-3 with TRBJ1-5; 10 bases align to TRBD1. Trimming took 4 bases from V and 1 from J; bases not matched to a gene: 19. The germline V gene has CDR1 LGHNA and CDR2 YSLEER. There are 21 residues in the CDR3. DNA for the CDR3: TGCGCCAGCAGCCCCTACCGCCTAGGGACAGGGGAGGGAAAAAGCAATCAGCCCCAGCATTTT. Its protein product is CASSPYRLGTGEGKSNQPQHF.

The V gene is TRBV6-1, the J gene TRBJ2-2, with 7 bases matching TRBD1. After removal of 2 bases from V and 4 bases from J, the junction contained 4 bases not matched to a gene. Germline V gene sequence: CDR1 MNHNS, CDR2 SASEGT. The CDR3 covers 15 residues. CDR3 region: CASSEMDRSTGELFF. DNA for the CDR3: TGTGCCAGCAGTGAAATGGACAGGTCCACCGGGGAGCTGTTTTTT.

This clone was seen only once. V and J are TRBV7-9 and TRBJ2-1; unclear D gene. CDR1 SEHNR and CDR2 FQNEAQ come from the germline V gene (reference sequence). There are 12 residues in the CDR3. The V gene lost 7 bases and the J gene lost 5 bases, with 9 bases spanning the gap. DNA for the CDR3: TGTGCCAGCACCGATTTCCACAATGAGCAGTTCTTC. As protein: CASTDFHNEQFF.

This clone occurred once. This chain links TRBV5-1 with TRBJ2-5, with TRBD2 matching over 7 bases. Germline-derived CDR1 and CDR2 are SGHRS and YFSETQ. The CDR3 has 16 residues. Trimming removed 0 bases from V and 4 bases from J; junction bases left unmatched: 9. The CDR3 coding sequence is TGCGCCAGCAGCTTGGTGGGCTCAGGGAGGGTAGAGACCCAGTACTTC. Residues: CASSLVGSGRVETQYF.

This clone was picked up a small number of times. V and J are TRBV7-3 and TRBJ2-1; 10 nucleotides line up with TRBD2. V trimming: 5 bases; J trimming: 10 bases; junction bases outside the gene matches: 11. Germline values: CDR1 SGHTA, CDR2 FQGTGA. This CDR3 has 15 amino acids. The CDR3: CASSPELAGQGEQFF. The CDR3 nucleotides read TGTGCCAGCAGCCCCGAACTAGCGGGGCAGGGAGAGCAGTTCTTC.

The chain is built from TRBV5-4 and TRBJ2-6; D unresolved. Between the trimmed V and J ends, which lost 5 bases and 0 bases, there was a span of 15 bases. CDR1 and CDR2 (germline): SGHNT, YYREEE (reference sequence). The CDR3 covers 17 residues. Here the CDR3 DNA reads TGTGCCAGCAGAACAGAACCTCTGAGCTCTGGGGCCAACGTCCTGACTTTC. It specifies CASRTEPLSSGANVLTF. Drawing the rest from reference TRBV5-4 and TRBJ2-6, the complete variable domain is ETGVTQSPTHLIKTRGQQVTLRCSSQSGHNTVSWYQQALGQGPQFIFQYYREEENGRGNFPPRFSGLQFPNYSSELNVNALELDDSALYLCASRTEPLSSGANVLTFGAGSRLTVL.

The chain employs TRBV5-6 and TRBJ2-3, with 11 bases aligning to TRBD1. Losses at the gene ends were 0 bases for V and 3 bases for J; bases not matched to a gene: 6. The germline V gene encodes CDR1 SGHDT and CDR2 YYEEEE. The CDR3 contains 17 residues. The CDR3 DNA is TGTGCCAGCAGCTTGGCCGGGACAGGGGGTCCTACAGATACGCAGTATTTT. Translating it yields CASSLAGTGGPTDTQYF.

The sample holds a few counts of this clone. The chain couples TRBV7-2 to TRBJ1-2; D call uncertain. The V end lost 1 base, the J end lost 2 bases, and 8 bases lay between the germline ends. Per germline, CDR1 SGHTA and CDR2 FQGNSA. This CDR3 has 14 residues. The CDR3 DNA is TGTGCCAGCAGCTTAGTTTACAAGAACTATGGCTACACCTTC. This sequence encodes CASSLVYKNYGYTF.

The CDR3 bases are TGTGCCAGCAGCTTAGAGCCTAGCGGGAGTTGGAATGAGCAGTTCTTC. The encoded protein is CASSLEPSGSWNEQFF. The chain carries TRBV7-7 and TRBJ2-1; 10 bases map to TRBD2. The J segment lost 7 bases and the V segment lost 1 base, leaving 7 bases of the junction unmatched. This CDR3 comprises 16 residues. Germline CDR1 SSHAT, CDR2 FNYEAQ (reference sequence).

The V call is TRBV7-2, the J call TRBJ2-1; D gene uncertain. V was pared by 0 bases and J by 9 bases, with 18 bases between. The CDR3 consists of 16 residues. CDR1 and CDR2 from the germline V gene are SGHTA and FQGNSA. The CDR3 DNA reads as TGTGCCAGCAGCTTAGCAGACTTAGCCCTACGCGGTGAGCAGTTCTTC. This translates into CASSLADLALRGEQFF.

The chain is built from TRBV2 and TRBJ2-7; TRBD1 agrees at 8 bases. Looked up from germline, CDR1 is SNHLY and CDR2 is FYNNEI. The CDR3 is 15 amino acids. V dropped 4 bases and J dropped 3; count of bases not matched to a gene: 8. CDR3 sequence: CASSVGPDRVYEQYF. The CDR3 region has the DNA TGTGCCAGCAGTGTTGGTCCGGACAGGGTCTACGAGCAGTACTTC.

This clone was counted ten times or more. Other DNA sequences in the same sample also yield this CDR3. The chain carries TRBV10-3 and TRBJ2-1; 14 bases fit TRBD2. Germline-derived CDR1 and CDR2 are ENHRY and SYGVKD. The CDR3 loop spans 21 amino acids. Germline trimming cut 0 bases from V and 7 bases from J; bases unmatched to any gene: 17. CDR3 DNA: TGTGCCATCAGTGAGTCGGGGACAGGGGGACTAGCGGGAGCCAAGAGGAATGAGCAGTTCTTC. It yields the protein CAISESGTGGLAGAKRNEQFF.